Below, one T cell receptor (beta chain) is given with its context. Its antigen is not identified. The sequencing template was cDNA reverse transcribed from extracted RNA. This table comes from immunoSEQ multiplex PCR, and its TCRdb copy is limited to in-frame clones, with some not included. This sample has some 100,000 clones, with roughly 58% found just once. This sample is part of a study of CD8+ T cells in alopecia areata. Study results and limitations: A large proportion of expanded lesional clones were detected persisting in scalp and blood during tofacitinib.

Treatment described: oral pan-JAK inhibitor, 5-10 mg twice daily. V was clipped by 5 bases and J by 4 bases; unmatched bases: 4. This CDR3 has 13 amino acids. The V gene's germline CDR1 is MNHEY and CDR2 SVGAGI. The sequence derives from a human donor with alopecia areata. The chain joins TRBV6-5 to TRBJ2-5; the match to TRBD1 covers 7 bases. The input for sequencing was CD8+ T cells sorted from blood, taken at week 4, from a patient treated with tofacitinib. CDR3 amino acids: CASSEGAGETQYF. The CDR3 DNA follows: TGTGCCAGCAGTGAGGGGGCAGGAGAGACCCAGTACTTC.